This T cell receptor beta chain came from a study of cytomegalovirus exposure and HLA in healthy donors. Study context: Falling in the Caucasian-associated ancestry cluster were about four fifths of approximately 410 genotyped donors.

In the PCR, 60 Vbeta and 13 Jbeta primers were used. The repertoire was sequenced with immunoSEQ multiplex PCR; TCRdb's copy has only in-frame clones and lacks some. The sample holds more than 50,000 clones; 77% are singletons and the top ten take less than 3%. Study observations and caveats: Versus the approximately 720-donor mean, an Asian-associated ancestry cluster reportedly showed fewer N-insertions in a later analysis. Likely technical artifact: a cluster of highly shared sequence variants. In vitro experiments confirmed that a few CMV-associated chains were specific for CMV antigens.

This clone showed up just a few times. No antigen is known for it. The germline V gene encodes CDR1 SGHTA and CDR2 FQGNSA. Trimming stripped 5 bases from V and 1 base from J, with 11 bases between. The CDR3 covers 14 residues. V gene TRBV7-2 combines with J gene TRBJ1-2, with D tentatively TRBD1 (5 bases). This TCR was recovered from a female donor in good health and CMV-seronegative. The source material was PBMCs. The CDR3 sequence is CASSPRGDNYGYTF. As DNA, the CDR3 is TGTGCCAGCAGCCCTAGGGGCGATAACTATGGCTACACCTTC.